The 22 T cell receptor beta chains below come from one sample, sequenced in a study of blood T cell repertoires in COVID-19. Sequencing used immunoSEQ multiplex PCR; TCRdb keeps in-frame clones, though not all of them. The profile covers 45,000 to 55,000 clones, with approximately 82% appearing a single time and approximately 5.7% taken by the ten largest. Specimen: peripheral blood. These receptors originate from a human donor in a cohort sampled during active COVID-19.

Only one count was recorded for this clone. V and J are TRBV9 and TRBJ2-7, with D perhaps TRBD1 (5 bases). The CDR3 spans 15 residues. The germline V gene encodes CDR1 SGDLS and CDR2 YYNGEE. The ends were cut back, 0 bases at V and 2 bases at J, with 12 bases in the middle. CDR3 amino acids: CASSVGQPGPYEQYF. In nucleotides, the CDR3 is TGTGCCAGCAGCGTAGGACAGCCAGGTCCCTACGAGCAGTACTTC.

The genes are TRBV19 and TRBJ1-2; TRBD1 agrees at 7 bases. Germline V gene lookup returns CDR1 LNHDA and CDR2 SQIVND (reference sequence). The ends lost 7 bases at V and 3 bases at J; junction bases unmatched: 8. This CDR3 region has 14 residues. The CDR3 sequence is CASKRPDRDYGYTF. Here the CDR3 DNA reads TGTGCCAGTAAGCGGCCCGACAGGGACTATGGCTACACCTTC.

This clone was detected once. V and J are TRBV6-5 and TRBJ1-1; possibly TRBD1 for D (6 bases). The V end lost 4 bases, the J end lost 5 bases, and 14 bases lay between the germline ends. The CDR3 runs to 14 residues. CDR1 is MNHEY and CDR2 is SVGAGI in the germline V gene. The CDR3 bases are TGTGCCAGCAGTTCTCAGGGGTGGCGGACTGAAGCTTTCTTT. Protein product: CASSSQGWRTEAFF.

The V call is TRBV19, the J call TRBJ2-7, with D perhaps TRBD1 (6 bases). The CDR3 has 17 residues. Germline CDR1 reads LNHDA; CDR2 reads SQIVND (reference sequence). V was clipped by 6 bases and J by 3 bases, with 24 bases between them. In nucleotides, the CDR3 is TGTGCCAGTAGAGGGGCCCCAACCGGGACAAGTTTCTACGAGCAGTACTTC. The encoded protein is CASRGAPTGTSFYEQYF.

The gene calls are TRBV6-2 or TRBV6-3 and TRBJ1-5, with D tentatively TRBD1 (6 bases). The CDR3 runs to 17 residues. The V gene lost 2 bases and the J gene lost 6 bases, with 20 bases spanning the gap. Germline lookup yields CDR1 MNHEY and CDR2 SVGEGT. The DNA for the CDR3 is TGTGCCAGCAGTTACCCACGATCTACAGGGTGGGTTCAGCCCCAGCATTTT. This translates into CASSYPRSTGWVQPQHF.

The chain joins TRBV9 to TRBJ1-1, with D unclear. Trimming took 1 base from V and 1 from J, leaving 5 bases between them. Germline CDR1 and CDR2: SGDLS and YYNGEE. CDR3 length: 13 residues. Here the CDR3 DNA reads TGTGCCAGCAGCGTAAAGCCGAACACTGAAGCTTTCTTT. Translation: CASSVKPNTEAFF.

The gene calls are TRBV5-1 and TRBJ2-1; tentatively, D is TRBD1 (5 bases). Germline loops: CDR1 SGHRS, CDR2 YFSETQ. Trimming took 4 bases from V and 7 from J, leaving 9 bases between them. This CDR3 comprises 12 residues. CDR3 nucleotides: TGCGCCAGCAGCGTAACAGGTAATGAGCAGTTCTTC. Its protein product is CASSVTGNEQFF. Complete variable domain (other parts from reference TRBV5-1 and TRBJ2-1): KAGVTQTPRYLIKTRGQQVTLSCSPISGHRSVSWYQQTPGQGLQFLFEYFSETQRNKGNFPGRFSGRQFSNSRSEMNVSTLELGDSALYLCASSVTGNEQFFGPGTRLTVL.

This clone was counted between two and nine times. V is TRBV27 and J is TRBJ2-7, with 8 bases fitting TRBD2. Trimming removed 6 bases from V and 6 bases from J; junction bases left unmatched: 13. CDR3 size: 15 residues. Germline values: CDR1 MNHEY, CDR2 SMNVEV (reference sequence). The CDR3 reads CASSERGGTDPEQYF. CDR3 DNA sequence: TGTGCCAGCAGCGAACGGGGGGGGACCGACCCCGAGCAGTACTTC.

The rearrangement joins TRBV3-1 (or the pseudogene TRBV3-2) to TRBJ2-5; 11 bases line up with TRBD2. Trimming took 4 bases from V and 4 from J; bases not matched to a gene: 8. The CDR3 consists of 16 residues. Germline CDR1 LGHDT, CDR2 YNNKEL (reference sequence). The CDR3 is CASSRGGSGGAETQYF. For the CDR3, the DNA is TGTGCCAGCAGCCGGGGCGGTAGCGGGGGGGCAGAGACCCAGTACTTC.

This chain links TRBV12-3 or TRBV12-4 with TRBJ1-2; D is possibly TRBD1 (6 bases). The CDR3 sequence is 13 residues long. V dropped 5 bases and J dropped 4 bases, with 11 bases sitting between them. Here the CDR3 reads CASSGSRGYGYTF. CDR3 DNA sequence: TGTGCCAGCAGTGGGAGCAGGGGCTATGGCTACACCTTC.

J is TRBJ2-7 and V is TRBV7-2; 8 bases line up with TRBD2. V trimming: 6 bases; J trimming: 0 bases; junction bases outside the gene matches: 7. Germline values: CDR1 SGHTA, CDR2 FQGNSA. This CDR3 region has 15 residues. The CDR3 loop reads CASSGGSGGSYEQYF. For the CDR3, the DNA is TGTGCCAGCAGTGGAGGGAGCGGGGGCTCCTACGAGCAGTACTTC.

This CDR3 reads CASSLASGTSIPSYNEQFF. CDR3 coding DNA: TGCGCCAGCAGCTTGGCCTCGGGGACTTCCATTCCCTCCTACAATGAGCAGTTCTTC. The rearrangement links TRBV5-1 to TRBJ2-1; perhaps TRBD2 as D (6 bases). Germline V gene sequence: CDR1 SGHRS, CDR2 YFSETQ. Between the trimmed V and J ends, which lost 0 bases and 0 bases, there was a span of 19 bases. The CDR3 loop spans 19 amino acids. Filled out from reference TRBV5-1 and TRBJ2-1, the complete variable domain reads KAGVTQTPRYLIKTRGQQVTLSCSPISGHRSVSWYQQTPGQGLQFLFEYFSETQRNKGNFPGRFSGRQFSNSRSEMNVSTLELGDSALYLCASSLASGTSIPSYNEQFFGPGTRLTVL.

CDR3 sequence (DNA): TGCGCCAGCAGCCAAGGAACAGTCGTCTACAATGAGCAGTTCTTC. Translation gives CASSQGTVVYNEQFF. The chain carries TRBV4-3 and TRBJ2-1; D is unresolved. This CDR3 spans 15 amino acids. Trimming pared 1 base from V and 3 bases from J, leaving 10 bases between. The germline V gene has CDR1 LGHNA and CDR2 YSLEER.

The chain combines TRBV12-5 with TRBJ1-3, with D unresolved. CDR1 and CDR2 from the germline V gene are LGHNT and FRNRAP. The CDR3 consists of 13 residues. Trimming took off 7 bases at V and 6 bases at J, with 13 bases between the two ends. CDR3 protein: CASAFSGVNTIYF. Written as DNA, the CDR3 is TGTGCTAGTGCCTTTAGCGGGGTAAACACCATATATTTT.

The rearrangement uses TRBV5-5 and TRBJ2-5, with 7 bases matching TRBD2. CDR3 length: 17 amino acids. V shed 2 bases and J 4 bases; nucleotides not matched to a gene: 14. CDR1 is SGHKS and CDR2 is YYEKEE in the germline V gene (reference sequence). The CDR3 nucleotides read TGTGCCAGCAGCTTCGGAAGTGGCGGGGGATCCGGAGAGACCCAGTACTTC. Translating it yields CASSFGSGGGSGETQYF.

The DNA for the CDR3 is TGTGCCAGCAGCGCGGGCGCGGGCCAGAACACTGAAGCTTTCTTT. Protein product: CASSAGAGQNTEAFF. This chain joins TRBV11-1 and TRBJ1-1, with D uncertain. Trimming removed 5 bases at V and 1 base at J, with 14 bases between. Germline V gene sequence: CDR1 SGHAT, CDR2 FQDESV (reference sequence). There are 15 residues in the CDR3.

The gene calls are TRBV24-1 and TRBJ2-2; 7 nucleotides align to TRBD1. This CDR3 is built from 16 residues. Germline assignment: CDR1 KGHDR and CDR2 SFDVKD. V lost 4 bases, J lost 1 base, and 5 bases stayed unmatched. CDR3 sequence reads: CATSESGTVNTGELFF. CDR3 bases: TGTGCCACCAGTGAGTCCGGGACAGTGAACACCGGGGAGCTGTTTTTT.

This CDR3 reads CASSEVISGGARTYNEQFF. The DNA of the CDR3 is TGTGCCAGCAGTGAAGTGATTAGCGGGGGGGCCAGGACCTACAATGAGCAGTTCTTC. The chain couples TRBV6-1 to TRBJ2-1; 11 nucleotides align to TRBD2. This CDR3 contains 19 residues. Germline CDR1 and CDR2: MNHNS and SASEGT. With 1 base clipped from V and 2 bases from J, the junction kept 10 bases outside the gene matches.

The genes are TRBV19 and TRBJ2-7, with 8 bases matching TRBD1. The CDR3 is 16 amino acids. Trimming removed 5 bases from V and 3 bases from J; junction bases left unmatched: 12. Germline V gene lookup returns CDR1 LNHDA and CDR2 SQIVND (reference sequence). The DNA of the CDR3 is TGTGCCAGTAGTTACCGTCAGACAGGGGCTGACTACGAGCAGTACTTC. As protein: CASSYRQTGADYEQYF.

This clone was recorded a few times. The rearrangement links TRBV27 to TRBJ1-2, with TRBD1 identical over 10 bases. This CDR3 has 15 residues. Trimming cost V 4 bases and J 2 bases; bases outside gene matches: 4. Germline lookup yields CDR1 MNHEY and CDR2 SMNVEV (reference sequence). The CDR3 region has the DNA TGTGCCAGCAGTTCTCCGGGACAGGGGAACTATGGCTACACCTTC. Protein product: CASSSPGQGNYGYTF.

A word on this clone: Germline and junction disagree at one end, which may indicate a read error. The rearrangement uses TRBV18 and TRBJ2-7, with a weak D call TRBD2 (6 bases). Germline V gives CDR1 KGHSH, CDR2 LQKENI. CDR3 length: 14 residues. CDR3 protein: CASSLIPSGVHRDF. In nucleotides, the CDR3 is TGTGCCAGCTCACTCATCCCCTCGGGGGTTCATCGGGACTTC. The full variable domain, completed using reference TRBV18 and TRBJ2-7, is NAGVMQNPRHLVRRRGQEARLRCSPMKGHSHVYWYRQLPEEGLKFMVYLQKENIIDESGMPKERFSAEFPKEGPSILRIQQVVRGDSAAYFCASSLIPSGVHRDFGPGTRLTVT.

V usage is TRBV6-2 or TRBV6-3 and J usage is TRBJ1-2; no clear D gene. The CDR3 sequence is 14 residues long. V was shortened by 5 bases and J by 4 bases, with 14 bases between the two germline ends. Per the germline V gene, CDR1 is MNHEY and CDR2 is SVGEGT. CDR3 loop: CASSDDRAGYGYTF. CDR3 sequence (DNA): TGTGCCAGCAGTGACGACCGGGCGGGCTATGGCTACACCTTC.